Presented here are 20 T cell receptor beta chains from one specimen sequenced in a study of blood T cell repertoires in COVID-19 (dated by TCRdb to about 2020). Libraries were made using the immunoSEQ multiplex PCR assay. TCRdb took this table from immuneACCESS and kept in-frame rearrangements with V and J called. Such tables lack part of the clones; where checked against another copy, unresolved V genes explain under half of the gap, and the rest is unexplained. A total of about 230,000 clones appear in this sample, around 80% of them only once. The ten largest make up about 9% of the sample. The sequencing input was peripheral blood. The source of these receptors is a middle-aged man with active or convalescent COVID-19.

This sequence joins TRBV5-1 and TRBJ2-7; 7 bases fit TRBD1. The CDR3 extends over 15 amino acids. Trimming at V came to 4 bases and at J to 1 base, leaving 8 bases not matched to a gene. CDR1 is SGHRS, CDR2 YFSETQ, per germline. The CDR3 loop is CASSGPGQRSYEQYF. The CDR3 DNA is TGCGCCAGCAGCGGCCCGGGACAGCGTTCCTACGAGCAGTACTTC.

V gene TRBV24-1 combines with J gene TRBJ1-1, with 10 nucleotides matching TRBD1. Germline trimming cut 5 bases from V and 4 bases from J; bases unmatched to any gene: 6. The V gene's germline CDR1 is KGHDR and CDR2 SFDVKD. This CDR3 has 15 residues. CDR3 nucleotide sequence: TGTGCCACCAGTGGTCCGGGACAGGGGCCCACTGAAGCTTTCTTT. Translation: CATSGPGQGPTEAFF.

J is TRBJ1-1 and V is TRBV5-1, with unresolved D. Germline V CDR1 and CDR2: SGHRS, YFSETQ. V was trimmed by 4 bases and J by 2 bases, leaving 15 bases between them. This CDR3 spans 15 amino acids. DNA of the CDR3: TGCGCCAGCAGCCCAGGCTCGGAAAGCAACACTGAAGCTTTCTTT. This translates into CASSPGSESNTEAFF. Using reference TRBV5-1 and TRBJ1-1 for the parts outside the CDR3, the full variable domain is KAGVTQTPRYLIKTRGQQVTLSCSPISGHRSVSWYQQTPGQGLQFLFEYFSETQRNKGNFPGRFSGRQFSNSRSEMNVSTLELGDSALYLCASSPGSESNTEAFFGQGTRLTVV.

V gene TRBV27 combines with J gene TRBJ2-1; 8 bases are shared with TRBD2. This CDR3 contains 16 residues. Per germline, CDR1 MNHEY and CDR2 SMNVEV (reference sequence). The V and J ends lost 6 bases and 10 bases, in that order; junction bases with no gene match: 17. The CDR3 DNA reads TGTGCCAGCAGACAGGTGCGATCTGGATTAGCGGGAGAGCAGTTCTTC. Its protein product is CASRQVRSGLAGEQFF.

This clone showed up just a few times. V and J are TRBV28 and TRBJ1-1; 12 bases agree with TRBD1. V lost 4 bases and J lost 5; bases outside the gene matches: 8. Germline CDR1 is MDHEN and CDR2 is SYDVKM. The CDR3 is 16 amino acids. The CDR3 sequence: CASSSVGQGARTEAFF. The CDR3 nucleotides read TGTGCCAGCAGTTCTGTGGGACAGGGGGCCCGAACTGAAGCTTTCTTT.

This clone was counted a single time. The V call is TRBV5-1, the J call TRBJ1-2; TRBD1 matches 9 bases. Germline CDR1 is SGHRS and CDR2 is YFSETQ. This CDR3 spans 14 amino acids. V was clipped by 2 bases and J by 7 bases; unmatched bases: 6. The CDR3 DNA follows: TGCGCCAGCAGCTTTAACAGGGGGCTTAGTGGCTACACCTTC. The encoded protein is CASSFNRGLSGYTF.

CDR3 nucleotide sequence: TGTGCCAGCAGCCCGACGGAGAGGACTGAAGCTTTCTTT. Translation gives CASSPTERTEAFF. The rearrangement uses TRBV7-8 and TRBJ1-1, with D uncertain. Germline-derived CDR1 and CDR2 are SGHVS and FQNEAQ. V lost 5 bases, J lost 5 bases, and 12 bases lay in between. CDR3 length: 13 amino acids.

The CDR3 loop reads CASSPTGQETQYF. The CDR3 DNA reads as TGTGCCAGCTCACCGACTGGACAGGAGACCCAGTACTTC. V usage is TRBV18 and J usage is TRBJ2-5; the D gene is possibly TRBD1 (6 bases). CDR3 length: 13 amino acids. Per germline, CDR1 KGHSH and CDR2 LQKENI. V lost 3 bases to trimming and J lost 5 bases, with 10 bases between them. The complete variable domain, with remaining parts taken from reference TRBV18 and TRBJ2-5, reads NAGVMQNPRHLVRRRGQEARLRCSPMKGHSHVYWYRQLPEEGLKFMVYLQKENIIDESGMPKERFSAEFPKEGPSILRIQQVVRGDSAAYFCASSPTGQETQYFGPGTRLLVL.

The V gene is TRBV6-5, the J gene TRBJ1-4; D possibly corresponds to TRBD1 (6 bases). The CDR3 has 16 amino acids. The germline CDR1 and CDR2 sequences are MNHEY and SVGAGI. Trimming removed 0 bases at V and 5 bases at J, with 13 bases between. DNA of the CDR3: TGTGCCAGCAGTTACTCGAGACAGGAGAAGAATGAAAAACTGTTTTTT. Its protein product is CASSYSRQEKNEKLFF.

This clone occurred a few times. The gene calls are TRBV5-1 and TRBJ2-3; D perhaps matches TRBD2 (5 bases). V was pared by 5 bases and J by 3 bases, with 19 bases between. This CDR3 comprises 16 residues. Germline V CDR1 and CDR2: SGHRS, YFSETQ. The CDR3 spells CASSSPLGDLTDTQYF. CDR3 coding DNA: TGCGCCAGCAGTAGCCCTCTCGGGGATTTAACAGATACGCAGTATTTT. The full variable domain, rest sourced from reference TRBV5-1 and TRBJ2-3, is KAGVTQTPRYLIKTRGQQVTLSCSPISGHRSVSWYQQTPGQGLQFLFEYFSETQRNKGNFPGRFSGRQFSNSRSEMNVSTLELGDSALYLCASSSPLGDLTDTQYFGPGTRLTVL.

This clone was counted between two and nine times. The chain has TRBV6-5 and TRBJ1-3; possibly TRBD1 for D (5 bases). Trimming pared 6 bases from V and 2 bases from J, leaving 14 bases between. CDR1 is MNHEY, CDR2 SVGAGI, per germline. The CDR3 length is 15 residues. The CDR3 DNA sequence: TGTGCCAGCAGGCCCTGGGGAGGGGCTGGAAACACCATATATTTT. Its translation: CASRPWGGAGNTIYF.

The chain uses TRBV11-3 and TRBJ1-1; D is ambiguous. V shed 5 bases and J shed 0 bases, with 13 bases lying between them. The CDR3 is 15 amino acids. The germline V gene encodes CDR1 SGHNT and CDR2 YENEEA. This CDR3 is CASSPEAFMNTEAFF. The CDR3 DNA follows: TGTGCCAGCAGCCCCGAGGCGTTCATGAACACTGAAGCTTTCTTT.

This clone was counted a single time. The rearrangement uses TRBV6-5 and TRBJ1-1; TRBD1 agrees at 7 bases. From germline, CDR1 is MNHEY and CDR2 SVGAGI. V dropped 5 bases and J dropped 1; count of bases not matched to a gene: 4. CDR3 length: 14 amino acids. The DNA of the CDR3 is TGTGCCAGCAGTCGGGACAGACAGAACACTGAAGCTTTCTTT. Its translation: CASSRDRQNTEAFF.

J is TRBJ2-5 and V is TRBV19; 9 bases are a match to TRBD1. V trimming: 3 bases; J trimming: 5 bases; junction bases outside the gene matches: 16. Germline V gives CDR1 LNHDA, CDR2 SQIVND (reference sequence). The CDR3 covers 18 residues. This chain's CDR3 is CASSMGTGSLLGGETQYF. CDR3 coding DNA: TGTGCCAGTAGTATGGGGACAGGGTCTTTGTTAGGGGGGGAGACCCAGTACTTC. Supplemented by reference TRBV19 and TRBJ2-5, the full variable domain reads DGGITQSPKYLFRKEGQNVTLSCEQNLNHDAMYWYRQDPGQGLRLIYYSQIVNDFQKGDIAEGYSVSREKKESFPLTVTSAQKNPTAFYLCASSMGTGSLLGGETQYFGPGTRLLVL.

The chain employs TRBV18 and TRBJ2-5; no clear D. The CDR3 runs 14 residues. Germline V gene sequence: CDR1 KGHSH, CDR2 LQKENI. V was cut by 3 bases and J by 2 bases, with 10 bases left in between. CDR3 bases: TGTGCCAGCTCACCTGCAGAGACTCAAGAGACCCAGTACTTC. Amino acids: CASSPAETQETQYF.

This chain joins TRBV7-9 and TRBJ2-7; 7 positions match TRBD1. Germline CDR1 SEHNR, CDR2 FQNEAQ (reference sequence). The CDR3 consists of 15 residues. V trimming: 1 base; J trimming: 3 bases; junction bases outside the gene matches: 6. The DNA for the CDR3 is TGTGCCAGCAGCTTAGAAAAGGGGGCGATCTACGAGCAGTACTTC. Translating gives CASSLEKGAIYEQYF.

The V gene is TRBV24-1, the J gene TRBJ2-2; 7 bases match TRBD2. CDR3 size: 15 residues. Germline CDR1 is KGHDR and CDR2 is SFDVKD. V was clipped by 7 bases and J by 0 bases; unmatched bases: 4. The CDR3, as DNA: TGTGCCACCAGGGAGGCGGGGGCGAACACCGGGGAGCTGTTTTTT. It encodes CATREAGANTGELFF.

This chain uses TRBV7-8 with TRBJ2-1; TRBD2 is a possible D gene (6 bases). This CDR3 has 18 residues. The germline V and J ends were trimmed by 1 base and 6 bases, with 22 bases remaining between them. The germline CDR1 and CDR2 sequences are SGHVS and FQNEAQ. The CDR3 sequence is CASSLVRPSATNINEQFF. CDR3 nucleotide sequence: TGTGCCAGCAGCTTAGTACGTCCTAGCGCAACGAACATCAATGAGCAGTTCTTC.

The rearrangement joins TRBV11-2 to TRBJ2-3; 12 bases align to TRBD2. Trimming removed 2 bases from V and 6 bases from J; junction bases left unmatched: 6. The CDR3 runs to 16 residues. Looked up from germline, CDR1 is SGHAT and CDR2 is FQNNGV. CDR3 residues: CASSLRLAGEGDTQYF. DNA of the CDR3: TGTGCCAGCAGCTTAAGACTAGCGGGAGAAGGCGATACGCAGTATTTT.

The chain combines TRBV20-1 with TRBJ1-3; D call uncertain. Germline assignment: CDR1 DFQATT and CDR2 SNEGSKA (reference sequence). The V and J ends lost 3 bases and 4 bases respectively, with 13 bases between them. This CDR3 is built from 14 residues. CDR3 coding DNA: TGCAGTGCTAGTTCATCCCTAGAGGGAAACACCATATATTTT. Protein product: CSASSSLEGNTIYF.